A single sample gave rise to the 18 T cell receptor beta chains below, sequenced in a study of T cell responses to AZD1222 COVID-19 vaccine. The method was immunoSEQ multiplex PCR; TCRdb's version includes in-frame clones alone and lacks a portion of them. Seen here are fewer than 85,000 clones, more than 90% observed once, and the top ten hold 4.2%. This material consisted of peripheral blood, taken on day 0 of AZD1222 vaccination. The source is an adult in good health.

This sequence joins TRBV18 and TRBJ1-2; D unresolved. Germline V lookup: CDR1 KGHSH, CDR2 LQKENI. The CDR3 runs 16 residues. Trimming took 3 bases from V and 2 from J, leaving 16 bases between them. CDR3 coding DNA: TGTGCCAGCTCACCGGATTCTGGCGGGATCAACTATGGCTACACCTTC. Amino acid sequence: CASSPDSGGINYGYTF.

The chain uses TRBV25-1 and TRBJ2-3; no clear D. CDR3 size: 13 residues. Trimming removed 2 bases from V and 0 bases from J, with 3 bases in between. Germline assignment: CDR1 MGHDK and CDR2 SYGVNS. CDR3: CASSEGSTDTQYF. The CDR3, as DNA: TGTGCCAGCAGTGAAGGGAGCACAGATACGCAGTATTTT.

This clone was seen once. The chain recombines TRBV7-9 with TRBJ1-5; D perhaps matches TRBD1 (5 bases). The CDR3 consists of 14 residues. Trimming removed 3 bases from V and 4 bases from J, with 10 bases in between. The germline V gene encodes CDR1 SEHNR and CDR2 FQNEAQ (reference sequence). Written as DNA, the CDR3 is TGTGCCAGCAGCTTGGGGGGAGAAAATCAGCCCCAGCATTTT. It translates to CASSLGGENQPQHF.

The chain carries TRBV7-8 and TRBJ1-4; D remains unclear. Germline assignment: CDR1 SGHVS and CDR2 FQNEAQ. This CDR3 is built from 13 residues. Trimming left V 3 bases short and J 7 bases short, with 9 bases between. In DNA, the CDR3 is TGTGCCAGCAGCTTTCCAGGTGTTGAAAAACTGTTTTTT. This translates into CASSFPGVEKLFF.

J is TRBJ2-5 and V is TRBV7-3; no clear D. The CDR3 is 13 amino acids. The ends were cut back, 3 bases at V and 5 bases at J, with 10 bases in the middle. Germline-derived CDR1 and CDR2 are SGHTA and FQGTGA. The CDR3 protein is CASSLAVSETQYF. CDR3 in DNA: TGTGCCAGCAGCTTGGCTGTCTCCGAGACCCAGTACTTC. The variable domain in full, completed from reference TRBV7-3 and TRBJ2-5, reads GAGVSQTPSNKVTEKGKYVELRCDPISGHTALYWYRQSLGQGPEFLIYFQGTGAADDSGLPNDRFFAVRPEGSVSTLKIQRTERGDSAVYLCASSLAVSETQYFGPGTRLLVL.

V is TRBV18 and J is TRBJ1-1; TRBD1 matches at 8 bases. Germline V gene data show CDR1 as KGHSH and CDR2 as LQKENI. Trimming cost V 6 bases and J 0 bases; bases outside gene matches: 12. The CDR3 loop spans 17 amino acids. CDR3 bases: TGTGCCAGCTCGGCCTCAGGGGGCTTCTGGGTGAACACTGAAGCTTTCTTT. This sequence encodes CASSASGGFWVNTEAFF. Using reference TRBV18 and TRBJ1-1 for the parts outside the CDR3, the full variable domain is NAGVMQNPRHLVRRRGQEARLRCSPMKGHSHVYWYRQLPEEGLKFMVYLQKENIIDESGMPKERFSAEFPKEGPSILRIQQVVRGDSAAYFCASSASGGFWVNTEAFFGQGTRLTVV.

J is TRBJ2-1 and V is TRBV7-9; D not certain. CDR1 and CDR2 from the germline V gene are SEHNR and FQNEAQ (reference sequence). The CDR3 sequence is 17 residues long. Trimming took 4 bases from V and 7 from J, leaving 23 bases between them. The CDR3 loop reads CASSSRLRSRTFNEQFF. As DNA, the CDR3 is TGTGCCAGCAGCTCCCGACTCAGGTCCCGAACCTTTAATGAGCAGTTCTTC.

This rearrangement joins TRBV5-1 to TRBJ1-6; the D gene is possibly TRBD1 (6 bases). CDR3 size: 15 residues. Germline CDR1 and CDR2: SGHRS and YFSETQ. The V end lost 3 bases, the J end lost 7 bases, and 14 bases lay between the germline ends. CDR3 region: CASSSLDRKNSPLHF. CDR3 bases: TGCGCCAGCAGCTCACTGGACAGAAAAAATTCACCCCTCCACTTT.

The CDR3, as DNA: TGTGCCAGCAGCTTAGCTGGGACAGGGGTAGGAAACACCATATATTTT. It specifies CASSLAGTGVGNTIYF. The chain recombines TRBV7-2 with TRBJ1-3, with 10 nucleotides matching TRBD1. The CDR3 runs 16 residues. V was clipped by 0 bases and J by 4 bases; unmatched bases: 3. Germline V gene sequence: CDR1 SGHTA, CDR2 FQGNSA.

The chain is built from TRBV7-8 and TRBJ1-5; 9 bases align to TRBD1. The CDR3 has 16 residues. Germline assignment: CDR1 SGHVS and CDR2 FQNEAQ. J was trimmed by 6 bases and V by 0 bases; bases with no gene match: 6. This CDR3 reads CASSLARTGGGQPQHF. DNA of the CDR3: TGTGCCAGCAGCTTAGCGCGTACAGGGGGCGGTCAGCCCCAGCATTTT.

The rearrangement uses TRBV6-1 and TRBJ1-1; TRBD1 agrees at 10 bases. The germline gives CDR1 MNHNS, CDR2 SASEGT. CDR3 size: 16 residues. V lost 4 bases to trimming and J lost 1 base; unmatched junction nucleotides: 6. In DNA, the CDR3 is TGTGCCAGCAGTGGGGGGACAGGGGTTGCGAACACTGAAGCTTTCTTT. The encoded protein is CASSGGTGVANTEAFF.

The chain is built from TRBV30 and TRBJ1-1; 11 bases agree with TRBD1. This CDR3 is 14 amino acids long. The germline gives CDR1 GTSNPN, CDR2 SVGIG (reference sequence). V trimming: 5 bases; J trimming: 5 bases; junction bases outside the gene matches: 7. The CDR3: CAWRGQGVMTEAFF. The CDR3 DNA reads as TGTGCCTGGCGGGGACAGGGGGTCATGACTGAAGCTTTCTTT.

This clone occurred once. V usage is TRBV7-6 and J usage is TRBJ2-7, with D possibly matching TRBD1 (6 bases). The V gene's germline CDR1 is SGHVS and CDR2 FNYEAQ. The CDR3 contains 15 residues. V shed 1 base and J shed 2 bases, with 12 bases lying between them. CDR3 loop: CASSLEPAGAYEQYF. CDR3 bases: TGTGCCAGCAGCTTAGAACCGGCAGGGGCCTACGAGCAGTACTTC. The variable domain in full, with the rest retrieved from reference TRBV7-6 and TRBJ2-7, is GAGVSQSPRYKVTKRGQDVALRCDPISGHVSLYWYRQALGQGPEFLTYFNYEAQQDKSGLPNDRFSAERPEGSISTLTIQRTEQRDSAMYRCASSLEPAGAYEQYFGPGTRLTVT.

This clone has more than one count but fewer than ten. CDR3 protein: CASGTGTNYGYTF. In DNA form, the CDR3 reads TGTGCTAGTGGCACGGGCACTAACTATGGCTACACCTTC. The chain combines TRBV12-5 with TRBJ1-2; D remains unclear. The CDR3 totals 13 residues. Germline CDR1 and CDR2: LGHNT and FRNRAP. Deletions cut 6 bases from V and 0 bases from J, with 8 bases between.

This chain uses TRBV11-3 with TRBJ1-2; 9 bases map to TRBD1. Germline V gene sequence: CDR1 SGHNT, CDR2 YENEEA. The CDR3 loop spans 14 amino acids. J gave up 3 bases and V 5 bases, and 4 bases lay outside the gene matches. The CDR3 here is CASSPRDRDYGYTF. As DNA, the CDR3 is TGTGCCAGCAGCCCCCGGGACAGGGACTATGGCTACACCTTC.

This chain joins TRBV2 and TRBJ2-6; no reliable D call. This CDR3 contains 14 residues. Per germline, CDR1 SNHLY and CDR2 FYNNEI. The V end was cut by 3 bases, the J end by 1 base, with 4 bases between. The CDR3 here is CASSEESGANVLTF. The CDR3, as DNA: TGTGCCAGCAGTGAGGAGTCTGGGGCCAACGTCCTGACTTTC.

This chain connects TRBV11-3 to TRBJ2-1; 10 bases fit TRBD2. The CDR3 runs to 16 residues. V lost 4 bases to trimming and J lost 4 bases; unmatched junction nucleotides: 7. Germline assignment: CDR1 SGHNT and CDR2 YENEEA. CDR3 region: CASSSLTSGLYNEQFF. The DNA of the CDR3 is TGTGCCAGCAGCTCCTTGACTAGCGGGTTATACAATGAGCAGTTCTTC. The whole variable domain, filled in from reference TRBV11-3 and TRBJ2-1, reads EAGVVQSPRYKIIEKKQPVAFWCNPISGHNTLYWYLQNLGQGPELLIRYENEEAVDDSQLPKDRFSAERLKGVDSTLKIQPAELGDSAVYLCASSSLTSGLYNEQFFGPGTRLTVL.

As DNA, the CDR3 is TGTGCCAGCAGGCTGAGACAGGGTGCAGATACGCAGTATTTT. As protein: CASRLRQGADTQYF. The rearrangement links TRBV5-8 to TRBJ2-3; 7 bases line up with TRBD1. This CDR3 spans 14 amino acids. The ends lost 5 bases at V and 4 bases at J; junction bases unmatched: 7. Germline V gene sequence: CDR1 SGHTS, CDR2 YDEGEE.